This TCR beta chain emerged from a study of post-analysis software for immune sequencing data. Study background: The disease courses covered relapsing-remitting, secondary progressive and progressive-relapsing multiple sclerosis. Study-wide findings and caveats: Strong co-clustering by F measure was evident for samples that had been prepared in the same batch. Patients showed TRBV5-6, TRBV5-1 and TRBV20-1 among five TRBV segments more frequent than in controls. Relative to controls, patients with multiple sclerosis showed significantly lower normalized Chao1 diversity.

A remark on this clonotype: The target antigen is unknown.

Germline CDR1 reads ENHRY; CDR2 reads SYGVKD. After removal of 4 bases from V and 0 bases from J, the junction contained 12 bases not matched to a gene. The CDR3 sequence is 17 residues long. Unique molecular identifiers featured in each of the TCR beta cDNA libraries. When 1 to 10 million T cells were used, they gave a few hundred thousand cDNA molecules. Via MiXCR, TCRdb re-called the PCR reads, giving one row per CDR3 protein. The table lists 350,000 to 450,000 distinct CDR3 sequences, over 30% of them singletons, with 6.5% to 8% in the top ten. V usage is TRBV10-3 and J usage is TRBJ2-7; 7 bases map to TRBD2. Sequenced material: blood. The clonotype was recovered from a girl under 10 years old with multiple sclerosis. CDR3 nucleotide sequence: TGTGCCATCAGTGGGGGGGGGACGTTTTCTGGCTCCTACGAGCAGTACTTC. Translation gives CAISGGGTFSGSYEQYF.